These 14 T cell receptor beta chains were all obtained from the same sample, sequenced in a study of OX40 agonist ivuxolimab in advanced cancers. The method was the immunoSEQ multiplex PCR assay. The source is immuneACCESS, and TCRdb retained only in-frame sequences with V and J called. Part of the clones is not carried over; for the studies checked, unresolved V genes explain less than half of this, and the remainder is unexplained. The sample yields about 94,000 clones; around 86% were counted once. The ten top clones hold just over 0.3% of the sample. The sequenced sample was CD4+ or CD8+ T cells sorted from blood, obtained in a trial of the OX40 agonist ivuxolimab. The receptors here all came from an adult with an advanced solid tumor such as melanoma, head and neck, liver or kidney cancer.

The chain couples TRBV19 to TRBJ2-2, with 7 positions matching TRBD2. The germline V gene has CDR1 LNHDA and CDR2 SQIVND (reference sequence). Germline trimming cut 8 bases from V and 2 bases from J; bases unmatched to any gene: 11. The CDR3 consists of 16 residues. CDR3 nucleotides: TGTGCCAGTTACTTGCGGCGGGGGATTAACACCGGGGAGCTGTTTTTT. Amino acids: CASYLRRGINTGELFF.

The V call is TRBV6-5, the J call TRBJ1-6; D unresolved. Trimming took 2 bases from V and 13 from J, leaving 18 bases between them. This CDR3 contains 15 residues. CDR1 and CDR2 from the germline V gene are MNHEY and SVGAGI. The CDR3, as DNA: TGTGCCAGCAGTTACGACTCCCCCGGCGGTCATCCCCTCCACTTT. Translation gives CASSYDSPGGHPLHF.

The gene calls are TRBV7-3 and TRBJ2-7; a weak D match, TRBD1 (5 bases). Trimming took off 1 base at V and 5 bases at J, with 9 bases between the two ends. Germline V gives CDR1 SGHTA, CDR2 FQGTGA. The CDR3 is made up of 13 amino acids. The CDR3 loop is CASSLISGNEQYF. In DNA, the CDR3 is TGTGCCAGCAGCTTAATCTCAGGGAACGAGCAGTACTTC.

The chain is built from TRBV28 and TRBJ1-2; a possible D gene is TRBD1 (6 bases). Germline CDR1 MDHEN, CDR2 SYDVKM. The CDR3 has 12 amino acids. V was shortened by 5 bases and J by 6 bases, with 10 bases between the two germline ends. DNA of the CDR3: TGTGCCAGCAGTGCCGAGGGGGATGGCTACACCTTC. Translated: CASSAEGDGYTF.

This chain joins TRBV18 and TRBJ1-1; 8 bases match TRBD1. The CDR3 totals 16 residues. Germline values: CDR1 KGHSH, CDR2 LQKENI. J was trimmed by 2 bases and V by 2 bases; bases with no gene match: 7. The CDR3, as DNA: TGTGCCAGCTCACCAGAACAGGGGGGAAGTAACACTGAAGCTTTCTTT. Its translation: CASSPEQGGSNTEAFF.

In this sample, this clone turned up a few times. The chain links TRBV6-6 to TRBJ1-6; D not resolved. Looked up from germline, CDR1 is MNHNY and CDR2 is SVGAGI (reference sequence). The CDR3 is 14 residues long. V was cut by 6 bases and J by 3 bases, with 9 bases left in between. Here the CDR3 DNA reads TGTGCCAGCAGACCAGACGGCTATAATTCACCCCTCCACTTT. Translated: CASRPDGYNSPLHF.

V and J are TRBV29-1 and TRBJ2-7; the D gene is possibly TRBD1 (7 bases). V lost 1 base, J lost 4 bases, and 23 bases lay in between. The germline V gene has CDR1 SQVTM and CDR2 ANQGSEA. CDR3 length: 17 amino acids. The CDR3, as DNA: TGCAGCGTTGAAGTCAGGGGGGCAGGGGGTGCTCGATACGAGCAGTACTTC. Its protein product is CSVEVRGAGGARYEQYF.

The V and J genes are TRBV18 and TRBJ2-7; possibly TRBD1 for D (6 bases). With 3 bases removed from V and 4 bases from J, the gap between germline ends came to 7 bases. This CDR3 contains 12 residues. CDR1 and CDR2 (germline): KGHSH, LQKENI. CDR3 sequence reads: CASSPGAYEQYF. CDR3 DNA sequence: TGTGCCAGCTCACCGGGGGCGTACGAGCAGTACTTC.

This sequence joins TRBV19 and TRBJ1-2, with 7 bases lining up with TRBD1. The V gene end was trimmed by 0 bases and the J gene end by 7 bases; junction bases not matched to a gene: 8. In germline, CDR1 is LNHDA, CDR2 SQIVND (reference sequence). This CDR3 spans 15 amino acids. The CDR3 sequence is CASSIEVPGQSGYTF. CDR3 bases: TGTGCCAGTAGTATAGAGGTGCCGGGACAGAGTGGCTACACCTTC. The complete variable domain, with remaining parts taken from reference TRBV19 and TRBJ1-2, reads DGGITQSPKYLFRKEGQNVTLSCEQNLNHDAMYWYRQDPGQGLRLIYYSQIVNDFQKGDIAEGYSVSREKKESFPLTVTSAQKNPTAFYLCASSIEVPGQSGYTFGSGTRLTVV.

The chain links TRBV5-8 to TRBJ2-2; D possibly corresponds to TRBD1 (7 bases). Germline V lookup: CDR1 SGHTS, CDR2 YDEGEE. Trimming took 4 bases from V and 6 from J, leaving 19 bases between them. The CDR3 has 16 amino acids. CDR3 nucleotide sequence: TGTGCCAGCAGCCAAATGGCAGGGGGGTTCTCCGGGGAGCTGTTTTTT. Its translation is CASSQMAGGFSGELFF.

As regards this clone: A read error may produce the germline difference seen at one junction end. Other DNA sequences from this sample encode an identical CDR3 as well. J is TRBJ1-2 and V is TRBV7-8; 8 bases are a match to TRBD1. Germline CDR1 and CDR2: SGHVS and FQNEAQ. The CDR3 is 13 amino acids. This chain's CDR3 is CASSLGQGYGYTF. The CDR3 coding sequence is TGTGCCAGCAGTTTAGGACAGGGTTATGGCTACACCTTC.

The chain is built from TRBV6-5 and TRBJ1-5; D uncertain. The V end was cut by 8 bases, the J end by 6 bases, with 17 bases between. CDR1 and CDR2 (germline): MNHEY, SVGAGI. This CDR3 contains 14 residues. The CDR3 protein is CASSQSVGAQPQHF. The CDR3 bases are TGTGCCAGCTCCCAATCGGTTGGTGCTCAGCCCCAGCATTTT.

The chain is built from TRBV5-1 and TRBJ1-2; 7 bases agree with TRBD1. The CDR3 extends over 15 amino acids. Germline CDR1 is SGHRS and CDR2 is YFSETQ. V lost 1 base to trimming and J lost 9 bases; unmatched junction nucleotides: 12. The CDR3 sequence is CASSLLGTESTSYTF. The CDR3 bases are TGCGCCAGCAGCTTGCTTGGGACAGAATCGACGAGCTACACCTTC.

The sample holds one count of this clone. V gene TRBV4-3 combines with J gene TRBJ2-1; the D gene is possibly TRBD2 (6 bases). The CDR3 is made up of 16 amino acids. The V end lost 0 bases, the J end lost 16 bases, and 25 bases lay between the germline ends. From germline, CDR1 is LGHNA and CDR2 YSLEER. CDR3 coding DNA: TGCGCCAGCAGCCAAGACAAGGGACTTCTCCCCCAGGCAGTCTTCTTC. Protein product: CASSQDKGLLPQAVFF.